These T cell receptor beta chains were read from a single sample in a study of T cells after yellow fever vaccination. MiXCR was run by TCRdb on the 5' RACE reads, yielding one entry per CDR3 protein. This table holds 300,000 to 350,000 distinct CDR3 sequences, roughly 8.3% found once. Sequenced here: PBMCs, sampled about 41 days after the first yellow fever vaccination. Every receptor here comes from a man between 18 and 35 years old who received the YFV17D yellow fever vaccine. CDR3s include the opening cysteine and the closing phenylalanine or tryptophan. The D gene is left open where the match is weak. Clone size is not always given. Where it is, it says once, few, many or a class for expanded clones.

V: TRBV12-3/TRBV12-4; size: few; D: -; J: TRBJ1-1; DNA: TGTGCCAGCAGTTTGGCGGGACGATGGGGTGAAGCTTTCTTT; CDR3: CASSLAGRWGEAFF
V: TRBV2; size: many; D: TRBD1; J: TRBJ2-5; DNA: TGTGCCAGCAGTAACCGGGACAGGGGGGTTGAGACCCAGTACTTC; CDR3: CASSNRDRGVETQYF
V: TRBV7-9; size: few; D: -; J: TRBJ2-1; DNA: TGTGCCAGCAGCTTCGAAATCGGGGGGCCTGGCAATGAGCAGTTCTTC; CDR3: CASSFEIGGPGNEQFF
V: TRBV28; size: -; D: -; J: TRBJ2-5; DNA: TGTGCCAGCAGCCCACAGTTTGGAGAGCAAGAGACCCAGTACTTC; CDR3: CASSPQFGEQETQYF
V: TRBV12-3/TRBV12-4; size: few; D: TRBD2; J: TRBJ2-3; DNA: TGTGCCAGCACCAGCGGGGGCGGGGATACGCAGTATTTT; CDR3: CASTSGGGDTQYF
V: TRBV7-8; size: -; D: -; J: TRBJ2-4; DNA: TGTGCCAGCAGCTTATCCTGGCCACCAAACATTCAGTACTTC; CDR3: CASSLSWPPNIQYF
V: TRBV4-1; size: few; D: TRBD2; J: TRBJ2-3; DNA: TGCGCCAGCAGCCAAGAATCCACGCGGGGACTAGCTGCAGATACGCAGTATTTT; CDR3: CASSQESTRGLAADTQYF
V: TRBV6-5; size: -; D: -; J: TRBJ1-3; DNA: TGTGCCAGCAGTTACGACACCAACCTCTCTGGAAACACCATATATTTT; CDR3: CASSYDTNLSGNTIYF
V: TRBV29-1; size: -; D: -; J: TRBJ2-1; DNA: TGCAGCGTTGCCCCGTACAATGAGCAGTTCTTC; CDR3: CSVAPYNEQFF
V: TRBV12-3/TRBV12-4; size: few; D: -; J: TRBJ1-6; DNA: TGTGCCAGCAGATCGAGCTCCTATAATTCACCCCTCCACTTT; CDR3: CASRSSSYNSPLHF
V: TRBV19; size: few; D: TRBD1; J: TRBJ1-5; DNA: TGTGCCAGCACCCTTATGGGGACAGGCAATCAGCCCCAGCATTTT; CDR3: CASTLMGTGNQPQHF
V: TRBV18; size: few; D: -; J: TRBJ1-5; DNA: TGTGCCAGCTCACCTCGAGGGTCCATGAGCCAGCCCCAGCATTTT; CDR3: CASSPRGSMSQPQHF
V: TRBV30; size: few; D: -; J: TRBJ2-1; DNA: TGTGCCTGCGGGAGATTATCCTACAATGAGCAGTTCTTC; CDR3: CACGRLSYNEQFF
V: TRBV20-1; size: many; D: -; J: TRBJ2-7; DNA: TGCAGTGCCGAGGGTGAGGACAGCCGGAGGGACGAGCAGTACTTC; CDR3: CSAEGEDSRRDEQYF
V: TRBV6-6; size: -; D: -; J: TRBJ1-1; DNA: TGTGCCAGCAGTTACGGGGCTCAAGCTTTCTTT; CDR3: CASSYGAQAFF
V: TRBV27; size: -; D: TRBD1; J: TRBJ1-2; DNA: TGTGCCAGCAGTTTATCGAAATCGGGCAGGGGGCGGATCTATGGCTACACCTTC; CDR3: CASSLSKSGRGRIYGYTF
V: TRBV24-1; size: -; D: TRBD1; J: TRBJ2-3; DNA: TGTGCCACCAGTGACTCGGGACAGCGAAGGACAGATACGCAGTATTTT; CDR3: CATSDSGQRRTDTQYF
V: TRBV5-1; size: few; D: TRBD1; J: TRBJ2-7; DNA: TGCGCCAGCAGCTACTCGACAGGGGGCTCCTACGAGCAGTACTTC; CDR3: CASSYSTGGSYEQYF
V: TRBV7-6; size: -; D: TRBD2; J: TRBJ2-5; DNA: TGTGCCAGCAAGGAGCGGGGCCATTTGTTGGAGACCCAGTACTTC; CDR3: CASKERGHLLETQYF
V: TRBV5-8; size: -; D: -; J: TRBJ1-3; DNA: TGTGCCAGCAGCTCCATGGGGGGCTCTGGAAACACCATATATTTT; CDR3: CASSSMGGSGNTIYF
V: TRBV3-1; size: few; D: TRBD1; J: TRBJ2-7; DNA: TGTGCCAGCAGTTGGGGACAGGGAGTCTCCTACGAGCAGTACTTC; CDR3: CASSWGQGVSYEQYF
V: TRBV7-2; size: -; D: -; J: TRBJ1-5; DNA: TGTGCCAGCACCCCAGAGATTACAGGGCAGCCCCAGCATTTT; CDR3: CASTPEITGQPQHF
V: TRBV6-5; size: -; D: TRBD1; J: TRBJ1-1; DNA: TGTGCCAGCAGTTCTAGAGGACAGGGCCTGAACACTGAAGCTTTCTTT; CDR3: CASSSRGQGLNTEAFF
V: TRBV7-2; size: -; D: -; J: TRBJ1-5; DNA: TGTGCCAGCAGCCCGTTTAATCATCAGCCCCAGCATTTT; CDR3: CASSPFNHQPQHF
V: TRBV19; size: -; D: -; J: TRBJ2-2; DNA: TGTGCCAGTAGCTACATGGTCCCTCCCGGGGCCGGGGAGCTGTTTTTT; CDR3: CASSYMVPPGAGELFF
V: TRBV7-9; size: -; D: -; J: TRBJ1-1; DNA: TGTGCCAGCAGCGCCTACAGGGAACCTTTCTTT; CDR3: CASSAYREPFF
V: TRBV2; size: -; D: -; J: TRBJ2-3; DNA: TGTGCCAGCAGTCAAAGCCTCACAGATACGCAGTATTTT; CDR3: CASSQSLTDTQYF
V: TRBV19; size: -; D: TRBD1; J: TRBJ2-3; DNA: TGTGCCAGTAGTCGGTTCGGGACAGAAGGCACAGATACGCAGTATTTT; CDR3: CASSRFGTEGTDTQYF
V: TRBV7-2; size: -; D: TRBD2; J: TRBJ2-1; DNA: TGTGCCAGCAGCTTAGTTGGTAGCGGGGCCTACAATGAGCAGTTCTTC; CDR3: CASSLVGSGAYNEQFF
V: TRBV7-8; size: few; D: TRBD1; J: TRBJ1-2; DNA: TGTGCCAGCAGCTTATTTACCGGGACAGGGGGTGGCTACACCTTC; CDR3: CASSLFTGTGGGYTF
V: TRBV11-2; size: -; D: TRBD2; J: TRBJ2-3; DNA: TGTGCCAGCAGATCCCTCGGGGGAGCGGGGGGTAGTCTGGGCACAGATACGCAGTATTTT; CDR3: CASRSLGGAGGSLGTDTQYF
V: TRBV6-5; size: -; D: -; J: TRBJ1-5; DNA: TGTGCCAGCAGTTACGGGCAGGGCGGTCAGCCCCAGCATTTT; CDR3: CASSYGQGGQPQHF
V: TRBV4-1; size: few; D: -; J: TRBJ1-5; DNA: TGCGCCAGCAGCCAAGATCCGGCAGGCTACAATCAGCCCCAGCATTTT; CDR3: CASSQDPAGYNQPQHF
V: TRBV24-1; size: few; D: -; J: TRBJ2-7; DNA: TGTGCCACCAGTGACCCCCGCGAGGGCTACGAGCAGTACTTC; CDR3: CATSDPREGYEQYF
V: TRBV6-2/TRBV6-3; size: few; D: -; J: TRBJ2-7; DNA: TGTGCCAGCAGTTACCTAGGTCAGGCCTACGAGCAGTACTTC; CDR3: CASSYLGQAYEQYF
V: TRBV19; size: -; D: -; J: TRBJ1-5; DNA: TGTGCCACTAGTGCCGGGGGCCGCAATCAGCCCCAGCATTTT; CDR3: CATSAGGRNQPQHF
V: TRBV12-3/TRBV12-4; size: many; D: -; J: TRBJ2-1; DNA: TGTGCCAGCAGTTTCTACGATGAGCAGTTCTTC; CDR3: CASSFYDEQFF
V: TRBV7-2; size: -; D: -; J: TRBJ1-5; DNA: TGTGCCAGCAGCTTCACAGTTCAGAATCAGCCCCAGCATTTT; CDR3: CASSFTVQNQPQHF
V: TRBV19; size: few; D: TRBD1; J: TRBJ1-6; DNA: TGTGCCAGTAAAAACGGGACAGGAAGGTACTCACCCCTCCACTTT; CDR3: CASKNGTGRYSPLHF
V: TRBV11-2; size: -; D: -; J: TRBJ2-2; DNA: TGTGCCAGCAGGCCGACAAATATCCACACTTTTTTT; CDR3: CASRPTNIHTFF
V: TRBV18; size: once; D: -; J: TRBJ1-4; DNA: TGTGCCAGCTCAGCGTCCCAGGGAGGGGCCAATGAAAAACTGTTTTTT; CDR3: CASSASQGGANEKLFF
V: TRBV20-1; size: few; D: -; J: TRBJ2-3; DNA: TGCAGTGCTTATAACAACCCCACAGATACGCAGTATTTT; CDR3: CSAYNNPTDTQYF